Listed below are T cell receptor beta chains from one sample, sequenced in a study of T cell responses to AZD1222 COVID-19 vaccine. TCRdb's copy holds only in-frame clones and misses some; the assay was immunoSEQ multiplex PCR. Of some 45,000 clones listed, about nine tenths are singletons. Sample: peripheral blood, taken 28 days after the second AZD1222 dose. Receptors originate from an adult who received the AZD1222 COVID-19 vaccine. The conserved cysteine and the conserved F or W are not part of the CDR3 here. Each record gives: CDR3 protein, V gene, clone size. Clone sizes are given selectively: once, few, many, or a class where the clone is expanded.

ASSNPGTGVYEQY	TRBV5-4	NA
SAQGGNNSPLH	TRBV29-1	NA
ASKATTTSGANVLT	TRBV19	NA
ASSQVGRAGRYGYT	TRBV3-1/TRBV3-2	NA
ASGFPPGLAGTGELF	TRBV12-5	NA
ASSSRGSGNTIY	TRBV7-2	NA
ASSYKRGGRSDTQY	TRBV6-6	once
SARYQKGYT	TRBV20-1	NA
PSSRGGGAYEQY	TRBV3-1/TRBV3-2	NA
ASSELPDNYGYT	TRBV6-1	NA
ASSLGQLNTEAF	TRBV7-6	NA
ASSPRTAQNTEAF	TRBV7-2	NA
ASKDRASYEQY	TRBV5-4	NA
ASSQELTGRQNTEAF	TRBV4-1	NA
ASSLGFSTEAF	TRBV7-2	once
ASSEGPTYEQY	TRBV6-1	NA
ASSSELGTEAF	TRBV7-9	NA
ASSQDPRGTTDTQY	TRBV4-2	once
ASRRGQGANNQPQH	TRBV5-8	NA
ASIKGAKRSTEAF	TRBV19	NA
ASSSREYEKLF	TRBV7-9	NA
ASSIGTGVEEQY	TRBV19	once
ASSEGMRDYGYT	TRBV6-1	NA
ASSLESSGANVLT	TRBV5-1	NA
ACSSPDYNSPLH	TRBV5-4	once
ASSIGGAMNTEAF	TRBV19	NA
AWHGVDRGNTYEQY	TRBV30	NA
ASSYPGREAF	TRBV6-5	NA
ASSLRGREEKLF	TRBV7-2	NA
SADPSPYEAF	TRBV29-1	NA
ASSQDLAGGPTQY	TRBV4-1	NA
ASSIGHGPADTQY	TRBV6-6	NA
ASSPAGRGSNYGYT	TRBV9	NA
AISREMNTEAF	TRBV10-3	NA
ASSPSTGVSRFNEQF	TRBV7-9	NA
ASIRTGVNTGELF	TRBV19	few
ASSVVTGELF	TRBV9	NA
ASSPGAYGYT	TRBV19	NA
ASSERFGTLNEKLF	TRBV25-1	once